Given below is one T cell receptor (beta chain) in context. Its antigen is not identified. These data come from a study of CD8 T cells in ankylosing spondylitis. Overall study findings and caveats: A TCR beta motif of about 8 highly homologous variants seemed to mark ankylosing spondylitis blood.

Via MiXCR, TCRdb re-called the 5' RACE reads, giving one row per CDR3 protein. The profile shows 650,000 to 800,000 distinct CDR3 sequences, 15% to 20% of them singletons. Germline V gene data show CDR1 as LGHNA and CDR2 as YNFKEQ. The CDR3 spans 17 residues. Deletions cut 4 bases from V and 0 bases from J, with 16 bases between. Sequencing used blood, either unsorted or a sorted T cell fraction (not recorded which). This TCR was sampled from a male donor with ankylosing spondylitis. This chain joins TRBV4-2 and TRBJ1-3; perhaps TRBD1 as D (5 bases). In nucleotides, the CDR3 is TGTGCCAGCAGCCCTGGGGGAAGGGCACACTCTGGAAACACCATATATTTT. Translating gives CASSPGGRAHSGNTIYF.